Following are 26 T cell receptor beta chains from one sample sequenced in a study of OX40 agonist ivuxolimab in advanced cancers. Profiling relied on immunoSEQ multiplex PCR, and the TCRdb table lists in-frame clones only, not all of them. The sample lists roughly 61,000 clones; around nine tenths were seen once. This sample comprised CD4+ or CD8+ T cells sorted from blood, obtained in a trial of the OX40 agonist ivuxolimab. The source of these receptors is an adult with an advanced solid tumor such as melanoma, head and neck, liver or kidney cancer.

This CDR3 is CASSSRIAQTPGEQFF. The DNA of the CDR3 is TGTGCCAGCAGCTCTCGCATAGCGCAAACACCGGGTGAGCAGTTCTTC. This sequence joins TRBV9 and TRBJ2-1; a weak D match, TRBD2 (5 bases). The CDR3 totals 16 residues. V dropped 4 bases and J dropped 9 bases, with 23 bases sitting between them. Germline CDR1 is SGDLS and CDR2 is YYNGEE.

The chain uses TRBV19 and TRBJ1-1, with 8 nucleotides matching TRBD1. The V gene end was trimmed by 3 bases and the J gene end by 8 bases; junction bases not matched to a gene: 8. CDR1 and CDR2 from the germline V gene are LNHDA and SQIVND (reference sequence). The CDR3 consists of 14 residues. As DNA, the CDR3 is TGTGCCAGTAGTATGGGCGGGGGGACAGGCGAAGCTTTCTTT. It specifies CASSMGGGTGEAFF.

This chain joins TRBV14 and TRBJ2-5; 12 bases map to TRBD2. CDR1 is SGHDN, CDR2 FVKESK, per germline. Trimming cost V 2 bases and J 5 bases; bases outside gene matches: 6. The CDR3 covers 16 residues. CDR3 sequence reads: CASSQRTSGKTETQYF. The CDR3 region has the DNA TGTGCCAGCAGCCAACGGACTAGCGGGAAGACGGAGACCCAGTACTTC.

The rearrangement links TRBV7-2 to TRBJ2-2; a weak D match, TRBD2 (5 bases). Trimming stripped 8 bases from V and 0 bases from J, with 19 bases between. The CDR3 extends over 17 amino acids. Germline V CDR1 and CDR2: SGHTA, FQGNSA. The CDR3 coding sequence is TGTGCCAGCCCAAGGAGATCGGGAACACCGAACACCGGGGAGCTGTTTTTT. Translated: CASPRRSGTPNTGELFF.

The chain joins TRBV19 to TRBJ2-1, with a tentative D call TRBD2 (6 bases). Trimming shortened V by 1 base and J by 1 base, and 14 bases separated the two germline ends. CDR3 length equals 17 residues. Germline V lookup: CDR1 LNHDA, CDR2 SQIVND (reference sequence). The CDR3 protein is CASSIGIGGPSYNEQFF. The CDR3 DNA follows: TGTGCCAGTAGTATAGGTATCGGGGGTCCTTCCTACAATGAGCAGTTCTTC.

V is TRBV18 and J is TRBJ2-1; TRBD1 matches 7 bases. Germline CDR1 reads KGHSH; CDR2 reads LQKENI. V lost 3 bases and J lost 2; bases outside the gene matches: 4. This CDR3 contains 15 residues. CDR3 sequence: CASSPQGEAYNEQFF. The CDR3, as DNA: TGTGCCAGCTCACCCCAGGGGGAAGCCTACAATGAGCAGTTCTTC.

The V and J genes are TRBV2 and TRBJ2-6, with D possibly matching TRBD2 (5 bases). The length of the CDR3 is 17 residues. Germline V CDR1 and CDR2: SNHLY, FYNNEI. The V end was cut by 5 bases, the J end by 0 bases, with 14 bases between. The chain's CDR3 is CASSRIGVNSGANVLTF. The CDR3 nucleotides read TGTGCCAGCAGTCGAATCGGGGTGAACTCTGGGGCCAACGTCCTGACTTTC.

The chain couples TRBV12-5 to TRBJ2-3, with D unclear. In germline, CDR1 is LGHNT, CDR2 FRNRAP. Trimming stripped 1 base from V and 2 bases from J, with 10 bases between. The CDR3 covers 15 residues. Written as DNA, the CDR3 is TGTGCTAGTGGTTTGGCAGCCGCGCCCACAGATACGCAGTATTTT. It is translated as CASGLAAAPTDTQYF.

This sequence joins TRBV28 and TRBJ1-1; 8 nucleotides line up with TRBD1. The CDR3 length is 15 residues. Germline CDR1 MDHEN, CDR2 SYDVKM. After removal of 5 bases from V and 2 bases from J, the junction contained 7 bases not matched to a gene. The CDR3 sequence is CASSATGVINTEAFF. Here the CDR3 DNA reads TGTGCCAGCAGTGCGACAGGGGTTATAAACACTGAAGCTTTCTTT.

V is TRBV29-1 and J is TRBJ2-4; the D gene is possibly TRBD2 (5 bases). Deletions cut 3 bases from V and 1 base from J, with 13 bases between. The germline CDR1 and CDR2 sequences are SQVTM and ANQGSEA. The CDR3 runs to 15 residues. CDR3 protein: CSVEDEGRAKNIQYF. The CDR3 coding sequence is TGCAGCGTTGAGGACGAGGGTAGGGCCAAAAACATTCAGTACTTC.

This chain uses TRBV29-1 with TRBJ1-1; D uncertain. The CDR3 contains 13 residues. The ends were cut back, 7 bases at V and 0 bases at J, with 12 bases in the middle. Germline assignment: CDR1 SQVTM and CDR2 ANQGSEA. The CDR3 sequence: CSGQSNMNTEAFF. CDR3 nucleotides: TGCAGCGGGCAAAGCAACATGAACACTGAAGCTTTCTTT. The variable domain in full, completed from reference TRBV29-1 and TRBJ1-1, reads SAVISQKPSRDICQRGTSLTIQCQVDSQVTMMFWYRQQPGQSLTLIATANQGSEATYESGFVIDKFPISRPNLTFSTLTVSNMSPEDSSIYLCSGQSNMNTEAFFGQGTRLTVV.

V gene TRBV19 combines with J gene TRBJ2-3; TRBD1 aligns across 8 bases. Germline values: CDR1 LNHDA, CDR2 SQIVND (reference sequence). The CDR3 runs 13 residues. After removal of 8 bases from V and 4 bases from J, the junction contained 5 bases not matched to a gene. The CDR3 loop is CASSDRGPDTQYF. CDR3 bases: TGTGCCAGTTCTGACAGGGGTCCAGATACGCAGTATTTT.

The chain is built from TRBV19 and TRBJ1-2; no clear D. V lost 3 bases and J lost 4, with 3 bases in between. CDR1 is LNHDA, CDR2 SQIVND, per germline (reference sequence). The CDR3 covers 11 residues. CDR3 amino acids: CASSITYGYTF. The DNA of the CDR3 is TGTGCCAGTAGTATTACCTATGGCTACACCTTC.

V usage is TRBV7-3 and J usage is TRBJ1-4; 8 bases agree with TRBD1. The CDR3 length is 15 residues. Per the germline V gene, CDR1 is SGHTA and CDR2 is FQGTGA. The V segment lost 4 bases and the J segment 3 bases; nucleotides outside the gene matches: 4. The CDR3, as DNA: TGTGCCAGCAGCTCGACAGGGGCCCCTAATGAAAAACTGTTTTTT. This sequence encodes CASSSTGAPNEKLFF. Variable domain in full (rest from reference TRBV7-3 and TRBJ1-4): GAGVSQTPSNKVTEKGKYVELRCDPISGHTALYWYRQSLGQGPEFLIYFQGTGAADDSGLPNDRFFAVRPEGSVSTLKIQRTERGDSAVYLCASSSTGAPNEKLFFGSGTQLSVL.

Remarks on this clone: One end of the junction is discordant with germline, which a read error may explain. The chain links TRBV10-3 to TRBJ1-2; the D gene is possibly TRBD1 (5 bases). Germline-derived CDR1 and CDR2 are ENHRY and SYGVKD. CDR3 length: 12 residues. Here the CDR3 reads CASSRGDYGYTF. Here the CDR3 DNA reads TGTGCCAGCAGTCGGGGGGACTATGGCTACACCTTC.

The rearrangement links TRBV7-2 to TRBJ2-5; weak D call: TRBD1 (6 bases). The V end lost 5 bases, the J end lost 1 base, and 11 bases lay between the germline ends. Germline CDR1 reads SGHTA; CDR2 reads FQGNSA. The CDR3 has 14 amino acids. CDR3 residues: CASSHLGAQETQYF. CDR3 nucleotides: TGTGCCAGCAGCCATTTGGGGGCCCAAGAGACCCAGTACTTC.

In nucleotides, the CDR3 is TGTGCCAGCAGTTACTTGTCGGGCACCGGTGAAGCTTTCTTT. Translation gives CASSYLSGTGEAFF. The rearrangement uses TRBV6-5 and TRBJ1-1; D is undetermined. CDR1 is MNHEY and CDR2 is SVGAGI in the germline V gene. CDR3 length: 14 amino acids. Trimming removed 1 base at V and 7 bases at J, with 13 bases between.

The chain uses TRBV10-3 and TRBJ2-3; 11 bases match TRBD2. The trim removed 3 bases at V and 5 bases at J, leaving 4 bases unmatched. The germline gives CDR1 ENHRY, CDR2 SYGVKD. The CDR3 spans 15 residues. DNA of the CDR3: TGTGCCATCAGTGACACTAGCGGGAGTAGAGATACGCAGTATTTT. Its translation is CAISDTSGSRDTQYF.

V and J are TRBV23-1 and TRBJ1-1, with D perhaps matching TRBD1 (5 bases). TRBV23-1 is labeled an ORF, and its function is uncertain. Deletions cut 7 bases from V and 4 bases from J, with 16 bases between. The CDR3 contains 14 residues. The CDR3 coding sequence is TGCGCCAGCATCCTGCAGGGAGTGGTCACTGAAGCTTTCTTT. Its translation is CASILQGVVTEAFF.

This chain connects TRBV5-1 to TRBJ2-5; TRBD2 matches at 8 bases. Germline-derived CDR1 and CDR2 are SGHRS and YFSETQ. This CDR3 has 16 amino acids. Losses at the gene ends were 0 bases for V and 1 base for J; bases not matched to a gene: 5. CDR3 bases: TGCGCCAGCAGCTTGGGGGGGCTAGCGGGCCAAGAGACCCAGTACTTC. This sequence encodes CASSLGGLAGQETQYF.

This clone was counted a single time. The CDR3 loop is CASSVGTLPVEQYF. The CDR3 nucleotides read TGTGCCAGCAGTGTCGGGACTCTTCCCGTGGAGCAGTACTTC. The chain employs TRBV6-6 and TRBJ2-7, with D possibly matching TRBD2 (6 bases). The ends were cut back, 5 bases at V and 7 bases at J, with 18 bases in the middle. The CDR3 totals 14 residues. Germline V gene lookup returns CDR1 MNHNY and CDR2 SVGAGI (reference sequence).

The V gene is TRBV29-1, the J gene TRBJ1-1; the match to TRBD1 covers 7 bases. The CDR3 has 13 residues. After removal of 4 bases from V and 5 bases from J, the junction contained 7 bases not matched to a gene. The V gene's germline CDR1 is SQVTM and CDR2 ANQGSEA. The CDR3 here is CSVARGEWTEAFF. The DNA for the CDR3 is TGCAGCGTTGCCAGGGGGGAATGGACTGAAGCTTTCTTT.

This clone was counted a single time. The chain recombines TRBV7-8 with TRBJ2-5; 9 nucleotides match TRBD2. The J segment lost 6 bases and the V segment lost 7 bases, leaving 9 bases of the junction unmatched. Per germline, CDR1 SGHVS and CDR2 FQNEAQ. This CDR3 is built from 14 residues. CDR3 bases: TGTGCCAGCACCCCGGGGCGGGGGGGGCAGACCCAGTACTTC. This translates into CASTPGRGGQTQYF.

The V call is TRBV6-5, the J call TRBJ1-3; D not certain. CDR1 is MNHEY and CDR2 is SVGAGI in the germline V gene. This CDR3 spans 13 amino acids. Trimming removed 6 bases at V and 3 bases at J, with 9 bases between. The CDR3 DNA follows: TGTGCCAGCAGGACTCCAAGTGGAAACACCATATATTTT. Translating gives CASRTPSGNTIYF.

The rearrangement joins TRBV18 to TRBJ1-3; D gene ambiguous. Per the germline V gene, CDR1 is KGHSH and CDR2 is LQKENI. V was shortened by 0 bases and J by 0 bases, with 6 bases between the two germline ends. The CDR3 is 15 amino acids. CDR3: CASSPPANSGNTIYF. In nucleotides, the CDR3 is TGTGCCAGCTCACCACCCGCCAACTCTGGAAACACCATATATTTT.

This chain links TRBV11-1 with TRBJ1-2; the D is unclear. Trimming stripped 3 bases from V and 3 bases from J, with 11 bases between. The CDR3 spans 14 residues. Germline V CDR1 and CDR2: SGHAT, FQDESV (reference sequence). CDR3 nucleotide sequence: TGTGCCAGCAGCTTGGATGACTTTGACTATGGCTACACCTTC. This gives the protein CASSLDDFDYGYTF.